The TCR beta chain under discussion was sequenced for a study of cytomegalovirus exposure and HLA in healthy donors. Study-wide context: Early on, a data release was issued that held 80 million or so unique TCRs from HLA-typed donors. Across around 400 genotyped donors, roughly 85% landed in the Caucasian-associated ancestry cluster.

Study conclusions and caveats: Usually a TCR sequence was rare, but some public TCRs were found in many donors. With later analysis, a missense DCLRE1C variant became linked to TCR beta V- and J-gene trimming.

Notes on this clone: Antigen: not known.

Vbeta (60) and Jbeta (13) primers were used in the PCR. Sequenced by immunoSEQ multiplex PCR; TCRdb stores in-frame clones only, minus some. The table includes 210,000 or so clones, about 85% detected once. CDR1 is SGHNT, CDR2 YENEEA, per germline. The CDR3 extends over 13 amino acids. V lost 0 bases and J 15 bases, leaving 12 bases between the germline ends. Sequences were obtained from PBMCs. The chain uses TRBV11-3 and TRBJ1-6; D possibly corresponds to TRBD1 (6 bases). This receptor was obtained from a girl aged 2-10 years in good health and CMV-seronegative. The CDR3 DNA is TGTGCCAGCAGCTTAGATGGGAGGGGGAGCCTCCACTTT. This gives the protein CASSLDGRGSLHF.